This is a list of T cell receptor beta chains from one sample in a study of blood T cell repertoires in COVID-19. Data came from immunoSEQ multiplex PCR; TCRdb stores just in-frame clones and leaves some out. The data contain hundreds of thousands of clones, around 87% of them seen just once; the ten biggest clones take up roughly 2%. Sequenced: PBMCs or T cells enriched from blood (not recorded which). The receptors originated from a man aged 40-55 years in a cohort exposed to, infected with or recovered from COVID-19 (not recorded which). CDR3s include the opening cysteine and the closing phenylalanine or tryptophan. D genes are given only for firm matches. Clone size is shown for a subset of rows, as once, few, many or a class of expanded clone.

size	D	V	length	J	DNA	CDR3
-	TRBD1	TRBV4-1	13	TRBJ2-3	TGCGCCAGCAGCCAAACAGGGGCGGATACGCAGTATTTT	CASSQTGADTQYF
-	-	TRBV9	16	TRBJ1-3	TGTGCCAGCAGGGAGATATTCCACCCCTCTGGAAACACCATATATTTT	CASREIFHPSGNTIYF
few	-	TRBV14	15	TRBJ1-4	TGTGCCAGCAGCCGGGAGCGAGCAACTAATGAAAAACTGTTTTTT	CASSRERATNEKLFF
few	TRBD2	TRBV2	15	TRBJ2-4	TGTGCCAGCAGAGCTCGGACTAGCGGACAAAACATTCAGTACTTC	CASRARTSGQNIQYF
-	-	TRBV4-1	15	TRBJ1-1	TGCGCCAGCAGCGAAAGTGAACGCAGTAACACTGAAGCTTTCTTT	CASSESERSNTEAFF
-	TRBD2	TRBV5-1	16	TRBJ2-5	TGCGCCAGCAGCTTGGCTGCTAGCGGGAGGTGGAAGACCCAGTACTTC	CASSLAASGRWKTQYF
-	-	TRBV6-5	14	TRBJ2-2	TGTGCCAGCAGTTACCTTTCGAACACCGGGGAGCTGTTTTTT	CASSYLSNTGELFF
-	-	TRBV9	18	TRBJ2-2	TGTGCCAGCAGCGTCCAGGGCCAGACTCAGCTCTACGCCGGGGAGCTGTTTTTT	CASSVQGQTQLYAGELFF
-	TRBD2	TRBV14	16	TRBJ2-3	TGTGCCAGCAGCTTTCGGACTAGCGCCAGCACAGATACGCAGTATTTT	CASSFRTSASTDTQYF
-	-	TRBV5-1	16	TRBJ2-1	TGCGCCAGCAGCTGGGCAGGGGGGCAGGGTAAAGCTGAGCAGTTCTTC	CASSWAGGQGKAEQFF
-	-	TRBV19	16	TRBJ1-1	TGTGCCAGTAGTCATGGACTCAAGAGGATGAACACTGAAGCTTTCTTT	CASSHGLKRMNTEAFF
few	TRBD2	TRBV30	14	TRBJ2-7	TGTGCCTGGAGTCTTCCTCTAGCGGGAGGTGAGCAGTACTTC	CAWSLPLAGGEQYF
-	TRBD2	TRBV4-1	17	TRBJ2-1	TGCGCCAGCAGCCAAGGGGCTAGCGGGAGGGCCTACAATGAGCAGTTCTTC	CASSQGASGRAYNEQFF
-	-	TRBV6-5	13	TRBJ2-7	TGTGCCAGCTTTCGGACCGGGGTCGGCGAGCAGTACTTC	CASFRTGVGEQYF
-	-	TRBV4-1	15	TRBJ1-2	TGCGCCAGCAGCCAAGATATCCTTGGCCGCTATGGCTACACCTTC	CASSQDILGRYGYTF
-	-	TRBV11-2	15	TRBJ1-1	TGTGCCAGCAGCTTCCTCTTGGGCCTGAACACTGAAGCTTTCTTT	CASSFLLGLNTEAFF
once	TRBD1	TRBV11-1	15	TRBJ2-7	TGTGCCAGCAGCTTAAGTGGGACAGCCACCTACGAGCAGTACTTC	CASSLSGTATYEQYF